This T cell receptor (beta chain) derives from a study of early T cells in non-severe SARS-CoV-2 infection. CDR1 is SQVTM and CDR2 is ANQGSEA in the germline V gene. CDR3 length equals 14 residues. Trimming took 0 bases from V and 5 from J; bases not matched to a gene: 5. Attachment of unique molecular identifiers was made to individual cDNA molecules. Using its own MiXCR run on the 5' RACE reads, TCRdb lists one record per CDR3 protein. This table holds 75,000 to 90,000 distinct CDR3 sequences, more than 5% found once. This clonotype has at least ten counts. The sample was whole blood. The TCR originated in an adult who was a healthcare worker with PCR-confirmed SARS-CoV-2 infection or an uninfected control (not recorded which). The gene calls are TRBV29-1 and TRBJ2-7; 9 bases line up with TRBD2. The DNA of the CDR3 is TGCAGCGTTGAAGATAGCGGGAGAGGCGACGAGCAGTACTTC. As protein: CSVEDSGRGDEQYF.